This T cell receptor (beta chain) was found in a study of blood T cell repertoires in COVID-19. TCRdb's copy holds only in-frame clones and misses some; the assay was immunoSEQ multiplex PCR. Here the sample spans about 270,000 clones, 86% being singletons. For this clone: The sample holds other DNA sequences that translate to the same CDR3.

This CDR3 has 14 residues. The ends were cut back, 4 bases at V and 8 bases at J, with 18 bases in the middle. CDR1 and CDR2 (germline): SGHRS, YFSETQ. V is TRBV5-1 and J is TRBJ1-2; D remains unclear. This TCR was recovered from a man in his forties with active or convalescent COVID-19. Sequences were obtained from peripheral blood. In DNA form, the CDR3 reads TGCGCCAGCAGCCCGGGCGGGTTGACGGACGGCTACACCTTC. Translated: CASSPGGLTDGYTF.